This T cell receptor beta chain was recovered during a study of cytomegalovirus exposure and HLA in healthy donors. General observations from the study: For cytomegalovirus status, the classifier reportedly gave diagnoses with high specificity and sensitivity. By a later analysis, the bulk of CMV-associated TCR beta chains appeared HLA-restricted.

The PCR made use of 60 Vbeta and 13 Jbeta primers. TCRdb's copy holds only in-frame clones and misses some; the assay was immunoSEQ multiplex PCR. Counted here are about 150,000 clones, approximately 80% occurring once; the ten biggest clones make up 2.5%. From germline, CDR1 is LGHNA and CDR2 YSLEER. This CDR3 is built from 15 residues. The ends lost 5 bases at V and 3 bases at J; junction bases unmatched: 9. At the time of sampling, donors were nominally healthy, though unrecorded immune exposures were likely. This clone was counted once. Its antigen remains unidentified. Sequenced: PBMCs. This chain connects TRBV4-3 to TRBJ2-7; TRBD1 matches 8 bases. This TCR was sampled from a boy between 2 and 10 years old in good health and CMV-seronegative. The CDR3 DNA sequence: TGCGCCAGCAGCGTAGGACAGGGTGGTGGCTACGAGCAGTACTTC. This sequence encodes CASSVGQGGGYEQYF.